This T cell receptor beta chain appears in the sequencing data of a study of T cell responses to AZD1222 COVID-19 vaccine. Generated by immunoSEQ multiplex PCR, the TCRdb table keeps only in-frame clones and is missing some. The table has some 130,000 clones, 90% seen once. The CDR3 has 16 residues. CDR1 SGHAT and CDR2 FQNNGV come from the germline V gene. Deletions cut 5 bases from V and 5 bases from J, with 19 bases between. This chain links TRBV11-2 with TRBJ2-1; D tentatively fits TRBD1 or TRBD2 (5 bases each). This TCR was recovered from an adult in good health. The sample consisted of peripheral blood, taken on day 0 of AZD1222 vaccination. CDR3: CASSLGLAEGHNEQFF. The CDR3 bases are TGTGCCAGCAGCCTGGGGCTAGCAGAGGGGCACAATGAGCAGTTCTTC.